This TCR beta chain was obtained from a study of blood T cell repertoires in COVID-19. Clones were read by immunoSEQ multiplex PCR, and TCRdb kept only the in-frame ones, dropping some. The sample includes about 190,000 clones, around four fifths seen only once; the top ten take roughly 5%. Input material: peripheral blood. This TCR came from a woman aged 25 to 39 with acute or convalescent COVID-19.

The CDR3: CASSPTGGTEAFF. DNA for the CDR3: TGTGCCAGCAGCCCAACAGGGGGCACTGAAGCTTTCTTT. V and J are TRBV6-5 and TRBJ1-1; 8 bases map to TRBD1. Germline CDR1 and CDR2: MNHEY and SVGAGI. Trimming at V came to 6 bases and at J to 4 bases, leaving 4 bases not matched to a gene. The CDR3 consists of 13 residues.